Listed below are T cell receptor beta chains from one sample, sequenced in a study of blood T cell repertoires in COVID-19. The repertoire was sequenced with immunoSEQ multiplex PCR; TCRdb's copy has only in-frame clones and lacks some. Among roughly 99,000 clones listed, roughly 90% were seen once. The sequencing sample was made of peripheral blood. These receptors came from a man aged 35-49 years with active or convalescent COVID-19. Each CDR3 is given with its conserved first and last residue. Fields, in order: V gene, clone size, J gene, D gene, CDR3 protein, CDR3 DNA. D genes are given only for firm matches. The listing skips clone size in some rows; elsewhere it reads once, few, many or a size class.

TRBV6-6	.	TRBJ2-7	.	CASNVQGPRYEQYF	TGTGCCAGCAATGTACAGGGTCCTCGCTACGAGCAGTACTTC
TRBV4-1	.	TRBJ1-2	.	CASSHPTGRGGDGYTF	TGCGCCAGCAGCCATCCCACAGGGAGGGGGGGGGATGGCTACACCTTC
TRBV19	.	TRBJ1-5	.	CASSIEGYQPQHF	TGTGCCAGTAGTATTGAGGGTTATCAGCCCCAGCATTTT
TRBV27	.	TRBJ2-3	.	CASTSRYTDTQYF	TGTGCCAGCACTAGCCGATACACAGATACGCAGTATTTT
TRBV24-1	.	TRBJ2-1	.	CATSDQAQGNEQFF	TGTGCCACCAGTGATCAGGCGCAGGGGAATGAGCAGTTCTTC
TRBV10-3	.	TRBJ2-7	.	CAISGRGLLDEQYF	TGTGCCATCAGTGGGCGAGGACTGTTGGACGAGCAGTACTTC
TRBV5-4	once	TRBJ2-7	TRBD1	CASSLGGQGSYEQYF	TGTGCCAGCAGCTTGGGGGGACAGGGAAGCTACGAGCAGTACTTC
TRBV10-3	.	TRBJ2-2	TRBD1	CAISDVVGQSNTGELFF	TGTGCCATCAGTGACGTCGTGGGACAGTCGAACACCGGGGAGCTGTTTTTT
TRBV18	.	TRBJ2-7	.	CASSSDTYEQYF	TGTGCCAGCTCATCTGACACTTACGAGCAGTACTTC
TRBV7-2	.	TRBJ1-2	TRBD1	CAGLSLGTGGYGYTF	TGTGCCGGACTATCACTGGGGACAGGTGGCTATGGCTACACCTTC
TRBV7-3	.	TRBJ2-3	.	CASSSISADTQYF	TGTGCCAGCAGCTCGATAAGCGCAGATACGCAGTATTTT
TRBV28	.	TRBJ1-1	TRBD1	CASSYLQTGEAFF	TGTGCCAGCAGCTACCTACAGACAGGGGAAGCTTTCTTT
TRBV5-6	.	TRBJ2-7	TRBD2	CASSSVVAGIGEQYF	TGTGCCAGCAGCTCGGTGGTAGCGGGGATAGGCGAGCAGTACTTC
TRBV10-3	.	TRBJ2-7	.	CASQSAYEQYF	TGTGCCAGTCAGTCAGCCTACGAGCAGTACTTC
TRBV10-3	.	TRBJ1-6	.	CAISGQGNSPLHF	TGTGCCATCAGTGGGCAGGGGAATTCACCCCTCCACTTT
TRBV10-3	.	TRBJ2-1	.	CAISGGTTSYNEQFF	TGTGCCATCAGTGGGGGCACAACCTCCTACAATGAGCAGTTCTTC
TRBV7-2	.	TRBJ2-7	TRBD2	CASSMVAGGPHEQYF	TGTGCCAGCAGCATGGTAGCGGGAGGGCCCCACGAGCAGTACTTC
TRBV27	once	TRBJ2-7	.	CASSSFPGQVYEQYF	TGTGCCAGCAGTTCATTCCCGGGACAAGTCTACGAGCAGTACTTC
TRBV7-9	few	TRBJ2-1	TRBD2	CASSRMAGAYNEQFF	TGTGCCAGCAGCCGTATGGCGGGGGCCTACAATGAGCAGTTCTTC
TRBV19	.	TRBJ2-3	TRBD2	CASTTHPLAGGVTDTQYF	TGTGCCAGTACCACCCACCCCTTAGCGGGAGGGGTGACAGATACGCAGTATTTT
TRBV2	.	TRBJ2-3	.	CASIGQGIPTDTQYF	TGTGCCAGCATCGGTCAGGGGATACCCACAGATACGCAGTATTTT
TRBV3-1/TRBV3-2	.	TRBJ2-5	.	CASSQESGSRETQYF	TGTGCCAGCAGCCAAGAATCGGGGTCTCGAGAGACCCAGTACTTC
TRBV7-2	.	TRBJ1-2	TRBD1	CASSSLMTGGYGYTF	TGTGCCAGCAGCTCTTTGATGACAGGGGGATATGGCTACACCTTC
TRBV23-1	.	TRBJ2-1	TRBD2	CASRRIPGLASSSYNEQFF	TGCGCCAGCAGACGTATCCCGGGACTAGCGTCGAGCTCCTACAATGAGCAGTTCTTC
TRBV7-3	.	TRBJ2-2	.	CASSLGSSGELFF	TGTGCCAGCAGCTTAGGCTCTTCCGGGGAGCTGTTTTTT
TRBV2	.	TRBJ1-5	TRBD1	CASRGRAGTGNQPQHF	TGTGCCAGCAGGGGAAGGGCCGGGACAGGCAATCAGCCCCAGCATTTT
TRBV28	.	TRBJ2-1	.	CASSLSSGGLRDEQFF	TGTGCCAGCAGTTTGTCTTCGGGGGGCCTGAGGGATGAGCAGTTCTTC
TRBV10-3	.	TRBJ1-5	TRBD1	CAIGQGLGNQPQHF	TGTGCCATCGGACAGGGATTGGGCAATCAGCCCCAGCATTTT
TRBV18	.	TRBJ2-7	.	CASSTDSYEQYF	TGTGCCAGCTCAACAGACTCCTACGAGCAGTACTTC
TRBV18	.	TRBJ1-4	TRBD1	CASSQTGDEKLFF	TGTGCCAGCTCACAGACAGGGGACGAAAAACTGTTTTTT
TRBV18	.	TRBJ1-2	.	CASSPLGSANYGYTF	TGTGCCAGCTCACCCTTAGGGAGCGCTAACTATGGCTACACCTTC
TRBV4-1	.	TRBJ2-3	TRBD1	CASSQDMGTGVIDTQYF	TGCGCCAGCAGCCAAGATATGGGGACAGGGGTTATAGATACGCAGTATTTT
TRBV27	.	TRBJ2-7	TRBD1	CASSTGTGVGEQYF	TGTGCCAGCAGCACCGGGACAGGGGTCGGCGAGCAGTACTTC
TRBV3-1/TRBV3-2	.	TRBJ2-1	TRBD2	CASSQDPGTTPGDNEQFF	TGTGCCAGCAGCCAAGATCCTGGGACTACTCCCGGGGACAATGAGCAGTTCTTC
TRBV21-1	.	TRBJ1-2	.	CASSFLEVTDYGYTF	TGTGCCAGCAGCTTCCTGGAGGTAACGGATTATGGCTACACCTTC
TRBV5-6	.	TRBJ2-2	.	CASSLVGERITGELFF	TGTGCCAGCAGCTTGGTCGGGGAAAGGATCACCGGGGAGCTGTTTTTT
TRBV5-8	.	TRBJ2-3	.	CASSFGGDTQYF	TGTGCCAGCAGCTTCGGGGGAGATACGCAGTATTTT
TRBV7-8	.	TRBJ2-3	TRBD2	CASSLVWTSSYADTQYF	TGTGCCAGCAGCTTAGTGTGGACTAGCTCGTATGCAGATACGCAGTATTTT
TRBV20-1	.	TRBJ1-5	TRBD1	CSASRPGGNQPQHF	TGCAGTGCTAGTAGGCCAGGGGGAAATCAGCCCCAGCATTTT
TRBV5-1	.	TRBJ2-2	.	CASSSLEAKNTGELFF	TGCGCCAGCAGCTCCCTTGAGGCAAAGAACACCGGGGAGCTGTTTTTT
TRBV4-1	.	TRBJ2-7	.	CASSQGTGPLYEQYF	TGCGCCAGCAGCCAAGGAACAGGACCTCTCTACGAGCAGTACTTC
TRBV19	.	TRBJ1-1	.	CASSMGARWDTEAFF	TGTGCCAGTAGTATGGGGGCCCGGTGGGACACTGAAGCTTTCTTT
TRBV27	.	TRBJ2-2	TRBD2	CASRALAGVSHGELFF	TGTGCCAGTCGGGCTCTAGCGGGAGTTTCTCACGGGGAGCTGTTTTTT
TRBV28	.	TRBJ2-3	.	CASSTRTARDTDTQYF	TGTGCCAGCAGTACCCGGACAGCTAGGGACACAGATACGCAGTATTTT
TRBV5-4	.	TRBJ2-2	TRBD2	CASSLGEGGGELFF	TGTGCCAGCAGCTTGGGGGAGGGAGGCGGGGAGCTGTTTTTT